This is a list of T cell receptor beta chains from one sample in a study of blood T cell repertoires in COVID-19. The assay was immunoSEQ multiplex PCR, and TCRdb's table has in-frame clones only and misses some. The sample holds almost 80,000 clones, roughly 80% seen once. Sample: peripheral blood. The receptors originated from a woman in her seventies with acute or convalescent COVID-19. CDR3s include the opening cysteine and the closing phenylalanine or tryptophan. Fields, in order: J gene, D gene, CDR3 length, clone size, V gene, CDR3 protein, CDR3 DNA. The D gene is left open where the match is weak. Size is omitted from some rows. Given values are once, few, many or a class for expanded clones.

j_call: TRBJ1-1; d_call: TRBD1; cdr3_length: 14; clone_size: once; v_call: TRBV6-5; cdr3_aa: CASRLDRANTEAFF; cdr3_nt: TGTGCCAGCAGACTGGACAGGGCGAACACTGAAGCTTTCTTT
j_call: TRBJ1-5; d_call: NA; cdr3_length: 12; clone_size: NA; v_call: TRBV19; cdr3_aa: CASSGGFQPQHF; cdr3_nt: TGTGCCAGTAGTGGGGGCTTCCAGCCCCAGCATTTT
j_call: TRBJ2-7; d_call: TRBD1; cdr3_length: 15; clone_size: once; v_call: TRBV6-1; cdr3_aa: CASSEARGRLYEQYF; cdr3_nt: TGTGCCAGCAGTGAAGCCAGGGGGCGGTTGTACGAGCAGTACTTC
j_call: TRBJ2-2; d_call: TRBD2; cdr3_length: 16; clone_size: NA; v_call: TRBV9; cdr3_aa: CASSVALAGVTGELFF; cdr3_nt: TGTGCCAGCAGCGTAGCACTAGCGGGAGTGACCGGGGAGCTGTTTTTT
j_call: TRBJ2-7; d_call: NA; cdr3_length: 13; clone_size: NA; v_call: TRBV29-1; cdr3_aa: CSVASGLADEQYF; cdr3_nt: TGCAGCGTGGCTAGTGGATTAGCGGACGAGCAGTACTTC
j_call: TRBJ1-4; d_call: TRBD1; cdr3_length: 15; clone_size: NA; v_call: TRBV7-2; cdr3_aa: CASSRQGAGNEKLFF; cdr3_nt: TGTGCCAGCAGCAGACAGGGGGCGGGTAATGAAAAACTGTTTTTT
j_call: TRBJ2-2; d_call: TRBD2; cdr3_length: 13; clone_size: NA; v_call: TRBV12-3/TRBV12-4; cdr3_aa: CASRLGGVGELFF; cdr3_nt: TGTGCCAGCAGGCTTGGGGGGGTCGGGGAGCTGTTTTTT
j_call: TRBJ2-2; d_call: NA; cdr3_length: 15; clone_size: NA; v_call: TRBV7-8; cdr3_aa: CASSLTTGTTGELFF; cdr3_nt: TGTGCCAGCAGCTTGACGACTGGAACCACCGGGGAGCTGTTTTTT
j_call: TRBJ2-1; d_call: TRBD1; cdr3_length: 16; clone_size: NA; v_call: TRBV9; cdr3_aa: CASSVGFGDRNNEQFF; cdr3_nt: TGTGCCAGCAGCGTAGGATTCGGGGACAGAAACAATGAGCAGTTCTTC
j_call: TRBJ1-4; d_call: TRBD1; cdr3_length: 15; clone_size: NA; v_call: TRBV7-2; cdr3_aa: CASSLLGQGNEKLFF; cdr3_nt: TGTGCCAGCAGCTTGCTAGGACAGGGGAATGAAAAACTGTTTTTT
j_call: TRBJ2-4; d_call: NA; cdr3_length: 17; clone_size: NA; v_call: TRBV2; cdr3_aa: CASSEGGPGFVKNIQYF; cdr3_nt: TGTGCCAGCAGTGAAGGGGGGCCGGGTTTTGTCAAAAACATTCAGTACTTC
j_call: TRBJ1-1; d_call: NA; cdr3_length: 12; clone_size: NA; v_call: TRBV5-4; cdr3_aa: CASRYDRGEAFF; cdr3_nt: TGTGCCAGCAGATATGACCGGGGAGAAGCTTTCTTT
j_call: TRBJ2-7; d_call: NA; cdr3_length: 15; clone_size: NA; v_call: TRBV4-2; cdr3_aa: CASSQEEGPHYEQYF; cdr3_nt: TGTGCCAGCAGCCAAGAGGAGGGCCCTCACTACGAGCAGTACTTC
j_call: TRBJ1-2; d_call: TRBD1; cdr3_length: 14; clone_size: NA; v_call: TRBV9; cdr3_aa: CASSAGTETYGYTF; cdr3_nt: TGTGCCAGCAGCGCCGGGACAGAAACATATGGCTACACCTTC
j_call: TRBJ2-5; d_call: TRBD2; cdr3_length: 14; clone_size: NA; v_call: TRBV19; cdr3_aa: CASSQAAGVETQYF; cdr3_nt: TGTGCCAGTTCCCAGGCAGCGGGAGTGGAGACCCAGTACTTC
j_call: TRBJ2-7; d_call: TRBD1; cdr3_length: 17; clone_size: NA; v_call: TRBV5-5; cdr3_aa: CASSLVGGGTGTNEQYF; cdr3_nt: TGTGCCAGCAGCTTGGTGGGGGGAGGGACAGGGACTAACGAGCAGTACTTC
j_call: TRBJ1-3; d_call: TRBD1; cdr3_length: 16; clone_size: NA; v_call: TRBV19; cdr3_aa: CASSKGTATSGNTIYF; cdr3_nt: TGTGCCAGTAGTAAAGGGACAGCCACTTCTGGAAACACCATATATTTT
j_call: TRBJ1-3; d_call: NA; cdr3_length: 12; clone_size: NA; v_call: TRBV19; cdr3_aa: CASSTSGNTIYF; cdr3_nt: TGTGCCAGTAGTACATCTGGAAACACCATATATTTT
j_call: TRBJ1-5; d_call: TRBD1; cdr3_length: 19; clone_size: once; v_call: TRBV5-5; cdr3_aa: CASSLDLSGGVYSNQPQHF; cdr3_nt: TGTGCCAGCAGCTTGGATCTTTCAGGGGGCGTTTATAGCAATCAGCCCCAGCATTTT
j_call: TRBJ2-1; d_call: NA; cdr3_length: 14; clone_size: NA; v_call: TRBV15; cdr3_aa: CATSSLRGLNEQFF; cdr3_nt: TGTGCCACCAGCAGCCTCCGGGGACTCAATGAGCAGTTCTTC
j_call: TRBJ2-5; d_call: NA; cdr3_length: 16; clone_size: NA; v_call: TRBV7-6; cdr3_aa: CASSTRQSGNQETQYF; cdr3_nt: TGTGCCAGCAGCACACGACAGAGTGGGAACCAAGAGACCCAGTACTTC
j_call: TRBJ2-7; d_call: TRBD2; cdr3_length: 16; clone_size: few; v_call: TRBV27; cdr3_aa: CASSPTTSGRIYEQYF; cdr3_nt: TGTGCCAGCAGTCCAACGACTAGCGGGAGAATCTACGAGCAGTACTTC
j_call: TRBJ1-4; d_call: NA; cdr3_length: 19; clone_size: once; v_call: TRBV18; cdr3_aa: CASSPRSRTAVATNEKLFF; cdr3_nt: TGTGCCAGCTCACCCAGAAGCAGGACAGCAGTTGCAACTAATGAAAAACTGTTTTTT
j_call: TRBJ1-1; d_call: NA; cdr3_length: 15; clone_size: NA; v_call: TRBV9; cdr3_aa: CASSVAEKMNTEAFF; cdr3_nt: TGTGCCAGCAGCGTAGCTGAGAAAATGAACACTGAAGCTTTCTTT
j_call: TRBJ1-6; d_call: NA; cdr3_length: 15; clone_size: NA; v_call: TRBV3-1/TRBV3-2; cdr3_aa: CASSQSTLYNSPLHF; cdr3_nt: TGTGCCAGCAGCCAGTCGACACTTTATAATTCACCCCTCCACTTT
j_call: TRBJ1-4; d_call: TRBD1; cdr3_length: 17; clone_size: NA; v_call: TRBV3-1/TRBV3-2; cdr3_aa: CASSPTGVRGTNEKLFF; cdr3_nt: TGTGCCAGCAGCCCGACAGGGGTGAGGGGGACTAATGAAAAACTGTTTTTT
j_call: TRBJ1-2; d_call: NA; cdr3_length: 17; clone_size: NA; v_call: TRBV9; cdr3_aa: CASSVEEGGWGSYGYTF; cdr3_nt: TGTGCCAGCAGCGTAGAAGAAGGAGGGTGGGGCAGCTATGGCTACACCTTC
j_call: TRBJ2-3; d_call: NA; cdr3_length: 18; clone_size: NA; v_call: TRBV27; cdr3_aa: CASTLLFSFPGGTDTQYF; cdr3_nt: TGTGCCAGCACCCTCCTGTTTAGCTTTCCGGGAGGCACAGATACGCAGTATTTT
j_call: TRBJ2-7; d_call: NA; cdr3_length: 14; clone_size: NA; v_call: TRBV19; cdr3_aa: CASSIDSRGYEQYF; cdr3_nt: TGTGCCAGTAGTATAGATAGTAGGGGCTACGAGCAGTACTTC
j_call: TRBJ1-1; d_call: NA; cdr3_length: 13; clone_size: NA; v_call: TRBV6-5; cdr3_aa: CATKWQVHTEAFF; cdr3_nt: TGTGCCACCAAATGGCAGGTCCACACTGAAGCTTTCTTT